The clone carrying this TCR beta chain was seen a few times. The data stem from a study of blood T cell repertoires in COVID-19. Study as a whole: Acute-phase and convalescent COVID-19 samples originated in the United States, Italy and Spain. PBMCs, B-cell-depleted T cells, or T cells were the source of the cDNA or gDNA that made up the material.

The germline gives CDR1 SGHTA, CDR2 FQGNSA. The CDR3 runs to 17 residues. Trimming cost V 1 base and J 5 bases; bases outside gene matches: 11. Clones were sequenced by immunoSEQ multiplex PCR, and TCRdb holds only the in-frame ones, with some missing. The data contain 210,000 or so clones, about nine tenths of them seen just once; the ten biggest clones take up less than 3.5%. One Seattle source followed patients from active infection through their disease course. The sequence came from a man aged 30-40 years with COVID-19, enrolled during active disease. This chain uses TRBV7-2 with TRBJ2-3; 8 bases align to TRBD2. The sample taken for sequencing was peripheral blood. CDR3 residues: CASSLERGAGGQDTQYF. The DNA of the CDR3 is TGTGCCAGCAGCTTAGAACGAGGGGCGGGGGGACAAGATACGCAGTATTTT.